The TCR beta chain under discussion was sequenced for a study of low-dose radiotherapy and immunotherapy resistance in tumors. The overall study: With fractions of 0.5 Gy given every 2 weeks, Cohort 1 accumulated a total of 6.5 Gy.

This clonotype was observed at least ten times. Specified time point: before trial treatment. Nivolumab, ipilimumab, aspirin, low-dose cyclophosphamide and low-dose radiotherapy were given to donors. The CDR3 is 15 residues long. Germline V gene lookup returns CDR1 SGHVS and CDR2 FQNEAQ. V lost 6 bases, J lost 4 bases, and 13 bases lay in between. With TRAV- and TRBV-specific primers, first-strand cDNA was made, covering the alpha and beta chains. TCR amplification ran 15 to 25 PCR cycles using constant-region and V-primer adapter primers. TCRdb recomputed calls from the reads with MiXCR, one row per CDR3 protein. The profile shows around 79,000 distinct CDR3 sequences, under 20% of them singletons.

The receptor was isolated from a male donor with prostate cancer. The chain joins TRBV7-8 to TRBJ1-6; no clear D. The specimen was PBMCs, collected before treatment. CDR3 DNA: TGTGCCAGCAGTAAAAAACAGAATTATAATTCACCCCTCCACTTT. This translates into CASSKKQNYNSPLHF.